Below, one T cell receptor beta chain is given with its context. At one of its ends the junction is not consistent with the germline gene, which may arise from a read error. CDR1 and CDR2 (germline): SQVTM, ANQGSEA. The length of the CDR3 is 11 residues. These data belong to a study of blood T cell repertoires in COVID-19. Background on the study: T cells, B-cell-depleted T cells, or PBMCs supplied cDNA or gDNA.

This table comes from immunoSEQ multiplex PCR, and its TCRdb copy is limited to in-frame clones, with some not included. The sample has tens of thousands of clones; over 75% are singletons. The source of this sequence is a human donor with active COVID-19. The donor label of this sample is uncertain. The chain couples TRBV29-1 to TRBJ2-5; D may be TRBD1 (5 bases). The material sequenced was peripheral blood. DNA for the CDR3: TGCAGCTTTGACAGTTCAGAGACCCAGTACTTC. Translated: CSFDSSETQYF. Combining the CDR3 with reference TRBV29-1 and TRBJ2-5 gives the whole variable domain SAVISQKPSRDICQRGTSLTIQCQVDSQVTMMFWYRQQPGQSLTLIATANQGSEATYESGFVIDKFPISRPNLTFSTLTVSNMSPEDSSIYLCSFDSSETQYFGPGTRLLVL.